The 15 T cell receptor beta chains below all came from one sample that was sequenced in a study of CD8 T cells in ankylosing spondylitis. No cognate antigen is known for these TCRs. TCRdb processed the 5' RACE reads anew with MiXCR; each CDR3 protein has one entry. The profile shows over 700,000 distinct CDR3 sequences, around 20% of them singletons. Whole-study results and caveats: Apparently characteristic of ankylosing spondylitis blood was a TCR beta motif (about 8 highly homologous variants).

The specimen sequenced was blood, either unsorted or a sorted T cell fraction (not recorded which). The receptors originated from a male donor with ankylosing spondylitis.

This clonotype was recorded a few times. The chain is built from TRBV18 and TRBJ1-1; 7 bases align to TRBD1. The trim removed 5 bases at V and 0 bases at J, leaving 9 bases unmatched. The CDR3 is 16 residues long. Per the germline V gene, CDR1 is KGHSH and CDR2 is LQKENI. CDR3 DNA sequence: TGTGCCAGCTCATCCGGACAGGCCACCATGAACACTGAAGCTTTCTTT. Protein: CASSSGQATMNTEAFF. The variable domain in full, with the rest retrieved from reference TRBV18 and TRBJ1-1, is NAGVMQNPRHLVRRRGQEARLRCSPMKGHSHVYWYRQLPEEGLKFMVYLQKENIIDESGMPKERFSAEFPKEGPSILRIQQVVRGDSAAYFCASSSGQATMNTEAFFGQGTRLTVV.

This clonotype was seen at least ten times. The rearrangement joins TRBV12-3 or TRBV12-4 to TRBJ2-5; TRBD2 matches at 8 bases. V shed 5 bases and J 4 bases; nucleotides not matched to a gene: 6. The CDR3 loop spans 14 amino acids. The CDR3 sequence: CASSPQAGGETQYF. CDR3 sequence (DNA): TGTGCCAGCAGTCCCCAGGCGGGGGGAGAGACCCAGTACTTC.

The chain employs TRBV7-9 and TRBJ2-3; possible D gene TRBD2, 5 bases. This CDR3 has 12 amino acids. Trimming pared 8 bases from V and 2 bases from J, leaving 8 bases between. The germline gives CDR1 SEHNR, CDR2 FQNEAQ (reference sequence). The CDR3 is CASQRNTDTQYF. CDR3 coding DNA: TGTGCCAGCCAGCGGAACACAGATACGCAGTATTTT.

The chain carries TRBV5-1 and TRBJ2-1; D remains unclear. Between the trimmed V and J ends, which lost 3 bases and 7 bases, there was a span of 23 bases. Germline V CDR1 and CDR2: SGHRS, YFSETQ. The CDR3 is made up of 17 amino acids. CDR3 DNA sequence: TGCGCCAGCAGCTGGACCGAAGACCACATGGTACGGAATGAGCAGTTCTTC. Its translation is CASSWTEDHMVRNEQFF. Full variable domain (missing parts from reference TRBV5-1 and TRBJ2-1): KAGVTQTPRYLIKTRGQQVTLSCSPISGHRSVSWYQQTPGQGLQFLFEYFSETQRNKGNFPGRFSGRQFSNSRSEMNVSTLELGDSALYLCASSWTEDHMVRNEQFFGPGTRLTVL.

V usage is TRBV7-6 and J usage is TRBJ2-3; 9 nucleotides line up with TRBD2. Trimming took 4 bases from V and 0 from J; bases not matched to a gene: 11. The V gene's germline CDR1 is SGHVS and CDR2 FNYEAQ. The CDR3 extends over 18 amino acids. The CDR3 reads CASSYSTRLAASTDTQYF. The CDR3 nucleotides are TGTGCCAGCAGCTACTCAACCCGACTAGCGGCTAGCACAGATACGCAGTATTTT.

In this sample, this clonotype turned up many times. CDR3 loop: CASTSGPSTDTQYF. DNA for the CDR3: TGTGCCAGCACTAGCGGCCCAAGCACAGATACGCAGTATTTT. V gene TRBV12-3 or TRBV12-4 combines with J gene TRBJ2-3; 7 bases match TRBD2. The CDR3 loop spans 14 amino acids. V shed 7 bases, J shed 0 bases, and the junction held 4 bases outside the gene matches.

There are a few counts of this clonotype. This chain links TRBV7-9 with TRBJ1-5, with 7 bases identical to TRBD1. Germline V gives CDR1 SEHNR, CDR2 FQNEAQ (reference sequence). Trimming took 5 bases from V and 5 from J; bases not matched to a gene: 6. The CDR3 extends over 14 amino acids. The CDR3 bases are TGTGCCAGCAGCCGGGACAGCACCTATCAGCCCCAGCATTTT. Its translation: CASSRDSTYQPQHF.

The table lists this clonotype with a few counts. The chain is built from TRBV12-3 or TRBV12-4 and TRBJ2-2; 12 nucleotides agree with TRBD2. With V trimmed by 5 bases and J by 4 bases, 5 bases remained unmatched. The CDR3 totals 16 residues. The DNA for the CDR3 is TGTGCCAGCAGTCTCCTAGCGGGAGGGCTCACCGGGGAGCTGTTTTTT. Its translation is CASSLLAGGLTGELFF.

Ten or more counts support this clonotype. The genes are TRBV12-3 or TRBV12-4 and TRBJ2-7, with 12 positions matching TRBD2. V lost 9 bases and J lost 5; bases outside the gene matches: 5. CDR3 size: 13 residues. The DNA of the CDR3 is TGTGCCAGAACTAGCGGGAGGAACAACGAGCAGTACTTC. It codes for CARTSGRNNEQYF.

This clonotype has just a few counts. This chain uses TRBV10-3 with TRBJ1-5; the D gene is possibly TRBD1 (5 bases). The germline V gene encodes CDR1 ENHRY and CDR2 SYGVKD. This CDR3 is built from 13 residues. V was shortened by 10 bases and J by 4 bases, with 14 bases between the two germline ends. The CDR3 region has the DNA TGTGCCAACCCCGGGACCCCAAATCAGCCCCAGCATTTT. It codes for CANPGTPNQPQHF.

This clonotype showed up just a few times. V is TRBV28 and J is TRBJ2-1; TRBD1 aligns across 12 bases. V shed 4 bases, J shed 7 bases, and the junction held 8 bases outside the gene matches. Germline V gene sequence: CDR1 MDHEN, CDR2 SYDVKM. The CDR3 is 16 residues long. The CDR3 sequence is CASSWMGQGAVNEQFF. The CDR3, as DNA: TGTGCCAGCAGTTGGATGGGACAGGGGGCTGTTAATGAGCAGTTCTTC.

This clonotype was picked up a small number of times. At one end, the junction sequence differs from germline, possibly due to a read error. The chain couples TRBV5-1 to TRBJ2-3; 14 bases are a match to TRBD2. From germline, CDR1 is SGHRS and CDR2 YFSETQ. This CDR3 has 15 amino acids. CDR3 bases: TGCGCCAGCAGATTGGGACTAGCGGGGGAAGATACGCAGTATTTT. Amino acid sequence: CASRLGLAGEDTQYF.

This clonotype was seen many times. The chain uses TRBV12-3 or TRBV12-4 and TRBJ2-1; TRBD2 agrees at 9 bases. V gave up 5 bases and J gave up 8 bases; unmatched junction bases: 4. The CDR3 spans 13 residues. The DNA for the CDR3 is TGTGCCAGCAGTCTGGGACTAGCTGATGAGCAGTTCTTC. Its protein product is CASSLGLADEQFF.

In its sample, this clonotype was seen a few times. The chain couples TRBV5-1 to TRBJ1-1, with 9 bases lining up with TRBD1. The CDR3 is 16 amino acids. The V and J ends lost 5 bases and 0 bases, in that order; junction bases with no gene match: 8. Germline-derived CDR1 and CDR2 are SGHRS and YFSETQ. The chain's CDR3 is CASRADRGLLNTEAFF. CDR3 coding DNA: TGCGCCAGCAGGGCGGACAGGGGTTTATTGAACACTGAAGCTTTCTTT.

The count of this clonotype is one. This sequence joins TRBV5-1 and TRBJ2-5, with TRBD2 matching 12 bases. The CDR3 runs 19 residues. The V gene end was trimmed by 1 base and the J gene end by 5 bases; junction bases not matched to a gene: 15. Germline CDR1 and CDR2: SGHRS and YFSETQ. The CDR3 DNA follows: TGCGCCAGCAGCTTGAATCTAGCGGGAGGGCCTGTTTCTTGGGAGACCCAGTACTTC. Protein: CASSLNLAGGPVSWETQYF.